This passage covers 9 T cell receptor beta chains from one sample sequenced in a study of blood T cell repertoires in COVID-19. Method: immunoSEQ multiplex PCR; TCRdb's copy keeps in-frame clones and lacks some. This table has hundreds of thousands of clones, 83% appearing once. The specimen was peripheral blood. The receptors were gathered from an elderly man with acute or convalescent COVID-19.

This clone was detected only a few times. The CDR3 sequence: CASSLSPYGYTF. CDR3 bases: TGCGCCAGCAGCTTATCCCCATATGGCTACACCTTC. The rearrangement links TRBV5-1 to TRBJ1-2, with D unclear. The CDR3 sequence is 12 residues long. Germline V gene sequence: CDR1 SGHRS, CDR2 YFSETQ. Between the trimmed V and J ends, which lost 2 bases and 5 bases, there was a span of 7 bases.

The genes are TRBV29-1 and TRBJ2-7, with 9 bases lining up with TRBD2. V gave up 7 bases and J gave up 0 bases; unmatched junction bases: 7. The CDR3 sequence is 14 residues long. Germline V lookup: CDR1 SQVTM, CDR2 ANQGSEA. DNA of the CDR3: TGCAGCGGTACGGGACTAGCCGGCTCCTACGAGCAGTACTTC. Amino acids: CSGTGLAGSYEQYF.

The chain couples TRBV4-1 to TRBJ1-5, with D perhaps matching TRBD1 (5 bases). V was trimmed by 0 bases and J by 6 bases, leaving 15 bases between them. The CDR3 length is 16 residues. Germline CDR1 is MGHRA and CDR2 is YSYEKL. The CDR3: CASSQDGGSWSQPQHF. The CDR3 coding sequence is TGCGCCAGCAGCCAAGATGGGGGGAGCTGGTCTCAGCCCCAGCATTTT.

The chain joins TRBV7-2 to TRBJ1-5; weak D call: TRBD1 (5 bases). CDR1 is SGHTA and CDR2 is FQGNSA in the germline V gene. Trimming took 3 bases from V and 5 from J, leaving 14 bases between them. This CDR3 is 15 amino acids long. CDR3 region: CASSFAALRDQPQHF. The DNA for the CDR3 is TGTGCCAGCAGCTTCGCAGCACTCAGGGATCAGCCCCAGCATTTT.

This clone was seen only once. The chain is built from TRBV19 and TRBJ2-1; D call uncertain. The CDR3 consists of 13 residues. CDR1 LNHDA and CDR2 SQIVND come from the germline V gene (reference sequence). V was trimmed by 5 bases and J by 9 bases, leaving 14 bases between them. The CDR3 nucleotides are TGTGCCAGTAGTCCCCGTCCGCGAGGTGAGCAGTTCTTC. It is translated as CASSPRPRGEQFF.

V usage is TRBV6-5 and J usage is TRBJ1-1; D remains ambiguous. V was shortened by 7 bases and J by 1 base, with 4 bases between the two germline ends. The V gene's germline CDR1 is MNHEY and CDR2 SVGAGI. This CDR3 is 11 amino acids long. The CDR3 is CASTGNTEAFF. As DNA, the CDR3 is TGTGCCAGCACGGGGAACACTGAAGCTTTCTTT.

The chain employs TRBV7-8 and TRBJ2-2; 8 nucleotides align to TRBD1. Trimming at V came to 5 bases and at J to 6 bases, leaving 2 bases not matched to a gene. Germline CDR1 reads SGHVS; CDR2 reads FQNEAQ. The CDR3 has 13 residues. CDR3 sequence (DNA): TGTGCCAGCAGCCTCAGGGGGCCCGGGGAGCTGTTTTTT. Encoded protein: CASSLRGPGELFF.

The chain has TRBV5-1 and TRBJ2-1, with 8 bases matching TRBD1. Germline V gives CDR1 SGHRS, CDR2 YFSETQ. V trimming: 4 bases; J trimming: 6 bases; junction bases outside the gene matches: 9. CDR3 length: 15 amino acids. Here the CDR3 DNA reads TGCGCCAGCAGCCCGTCGGGACAGGATGGCAATGAGCAGTTCTTC. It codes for CASSPSGQDGNEQFF.

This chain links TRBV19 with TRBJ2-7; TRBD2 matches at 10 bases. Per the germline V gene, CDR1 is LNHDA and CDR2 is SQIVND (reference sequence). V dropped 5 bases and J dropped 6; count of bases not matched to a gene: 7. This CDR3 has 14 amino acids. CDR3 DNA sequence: TGTGCCAGTAGTCCTCTAGCGGGAGCGGGCGAGCAGTACTTC. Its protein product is CASSPLAGAGEQYF.